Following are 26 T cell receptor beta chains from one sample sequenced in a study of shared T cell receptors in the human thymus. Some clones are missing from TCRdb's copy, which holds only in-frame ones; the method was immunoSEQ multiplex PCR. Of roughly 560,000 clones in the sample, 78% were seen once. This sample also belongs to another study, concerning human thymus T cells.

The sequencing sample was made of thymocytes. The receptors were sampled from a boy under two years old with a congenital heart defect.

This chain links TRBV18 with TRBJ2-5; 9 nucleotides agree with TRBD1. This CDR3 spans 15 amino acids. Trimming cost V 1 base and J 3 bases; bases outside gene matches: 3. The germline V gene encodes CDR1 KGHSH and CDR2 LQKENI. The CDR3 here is CASSPRQGGEETQYF. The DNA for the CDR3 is TGTGCCAGCTCACCACGACAGGGGGGAGAAGAGACCCAGTACTTC.

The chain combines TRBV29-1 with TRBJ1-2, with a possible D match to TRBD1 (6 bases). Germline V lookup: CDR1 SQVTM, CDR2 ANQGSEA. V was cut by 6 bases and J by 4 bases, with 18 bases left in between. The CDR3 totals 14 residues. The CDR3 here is CSVDQSTRGYGYTF. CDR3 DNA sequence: TGCAGCGTGGACCAGTCTACCAGGGGCTATGGCTACACCTTC.

The DNA of the CDR3 is TGTGCCAGCAGCTTCCCGCGGGAGCAGTTCTTC. It encodes CASSFPREQFF. J is TRBJ2-1 and V is TRBV7-9; D uncertain. The CDR3 is made up of 11 amino acids. The germline V gene has CDR1 SEHNR and CDR2 FQNEAQ (reference sequence). The germline V and J ends were trimmed by 3 bases and 10 bases, with 7 bases remaining between them.

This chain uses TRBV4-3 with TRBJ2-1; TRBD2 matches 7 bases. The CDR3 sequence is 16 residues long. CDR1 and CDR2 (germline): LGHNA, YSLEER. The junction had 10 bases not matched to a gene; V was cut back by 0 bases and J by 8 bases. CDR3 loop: CASSQEGERDRHEQFF. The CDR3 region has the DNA TGCGCCAGCAGCCAAGAGGGAGAGCGGGATCGCCATGAGCAGTTCTTC.

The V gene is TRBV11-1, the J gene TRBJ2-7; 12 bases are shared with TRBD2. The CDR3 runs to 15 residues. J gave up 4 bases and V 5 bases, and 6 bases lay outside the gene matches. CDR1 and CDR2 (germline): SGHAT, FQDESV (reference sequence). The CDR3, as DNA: TGTGCCAGCAGCCATGGACTAGCGGGACTATACGAGCAGTACTTC. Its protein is CASSHGLAGLYEQYF.

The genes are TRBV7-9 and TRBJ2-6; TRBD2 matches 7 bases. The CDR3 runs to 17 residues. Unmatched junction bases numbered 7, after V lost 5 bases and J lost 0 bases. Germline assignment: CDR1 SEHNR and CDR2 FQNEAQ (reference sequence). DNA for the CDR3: TGTGCCAGCAGCCCGATCGGGGGGATCTCTGGGGCCAACGTCCTGACTTTC. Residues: CASSPIGGISGANVLTF. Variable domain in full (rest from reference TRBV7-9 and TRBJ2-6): DTGVSQNPRHKITKRGQNVTFRCDPISEHNRLYWYRQTLGQGPEFLTYFQNEAQLEKSRLLSDRFSAERPKGSFSTLEIQRTEQGDSAMYLCASSPIGGISGANVLTFGAGSRLTVL.

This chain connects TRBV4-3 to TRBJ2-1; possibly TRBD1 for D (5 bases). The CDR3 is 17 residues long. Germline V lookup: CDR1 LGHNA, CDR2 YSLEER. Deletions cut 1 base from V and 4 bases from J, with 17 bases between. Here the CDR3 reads CASSQGVKGPQYNEQFF. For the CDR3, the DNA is TGCGCCAGCAGCCAAGGAGTAAAGGGGCCCCAGTACAATGAGCAGTTCTTC.

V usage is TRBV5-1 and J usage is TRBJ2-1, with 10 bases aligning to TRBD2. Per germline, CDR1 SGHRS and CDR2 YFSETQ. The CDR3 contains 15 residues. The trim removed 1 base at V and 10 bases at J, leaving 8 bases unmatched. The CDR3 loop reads CASSLKLAGVGEQFF. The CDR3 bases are TGCGCCAGCAGCTTGAAGCTAGCGGGAGTTGGGGAGCAGTTCTTC.

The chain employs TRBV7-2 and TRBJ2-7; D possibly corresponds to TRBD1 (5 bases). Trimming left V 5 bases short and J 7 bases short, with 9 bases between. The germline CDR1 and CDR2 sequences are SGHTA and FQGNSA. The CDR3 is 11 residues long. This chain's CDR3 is CASSQQAEQYF. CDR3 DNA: TGTGCCAGCAGCCAACAGGCTGAGCAGTACTTC. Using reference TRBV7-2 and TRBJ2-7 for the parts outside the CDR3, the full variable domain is GAGVSQSPSNKVTEKGKDVELRCDPISGHTALYWYRQSLGQGLEFLIYFQGNSAPDKSGLPSDRFSAERTGGSVSTLTIQRTQQEDSAVYLCASSQQAEQYFGPGTRLTVT.

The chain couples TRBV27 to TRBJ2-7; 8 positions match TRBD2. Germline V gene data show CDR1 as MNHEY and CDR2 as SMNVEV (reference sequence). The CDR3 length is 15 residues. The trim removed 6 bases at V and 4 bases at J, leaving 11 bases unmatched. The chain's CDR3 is CASRPNSGTRYEQYF. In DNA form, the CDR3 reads TGTGCCAGCAGACCCAATAGCGGGACAAGGTACGAGCAGTACTTC.

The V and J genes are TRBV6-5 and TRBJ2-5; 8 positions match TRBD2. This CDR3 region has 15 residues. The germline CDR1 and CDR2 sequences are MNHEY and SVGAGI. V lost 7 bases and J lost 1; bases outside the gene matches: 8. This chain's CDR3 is CASNPCREGQETQYF. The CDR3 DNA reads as TGTGCCAGCAATCCTTGTCGGGAGGGCCAAGAGACCCAGTACTTC.

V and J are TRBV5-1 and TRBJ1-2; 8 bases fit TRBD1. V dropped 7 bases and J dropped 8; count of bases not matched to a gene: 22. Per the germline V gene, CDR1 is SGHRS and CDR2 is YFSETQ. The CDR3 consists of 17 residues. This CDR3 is CASGPGGDWVQGEGYTF. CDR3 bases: TGCGCCAGCGGGCCAGGGGGCGACTGGGTCCAGGGGGAGGGCTACACCTTC.

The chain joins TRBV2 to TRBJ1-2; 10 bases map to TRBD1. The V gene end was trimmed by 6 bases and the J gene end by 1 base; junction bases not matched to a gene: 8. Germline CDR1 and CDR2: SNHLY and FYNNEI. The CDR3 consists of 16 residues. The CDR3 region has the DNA TGTGCCAGCAGCGACCCGGACAGGGGGAATAACTATGGCTACACCTTC. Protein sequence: CASSDPDRGNNYGYTF.

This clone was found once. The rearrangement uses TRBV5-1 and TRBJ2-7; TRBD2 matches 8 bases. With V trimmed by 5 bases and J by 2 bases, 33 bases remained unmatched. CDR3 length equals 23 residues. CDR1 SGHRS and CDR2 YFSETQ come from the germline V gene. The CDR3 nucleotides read TGCGCCAGCAGTAGAGGCGGGCGGGAGGACTCCCCGAACCCCCCTTTGCCAGCCTACGAGCAGTACTTC. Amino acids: CASSRGGREDSPNPPLPAYEQYF.

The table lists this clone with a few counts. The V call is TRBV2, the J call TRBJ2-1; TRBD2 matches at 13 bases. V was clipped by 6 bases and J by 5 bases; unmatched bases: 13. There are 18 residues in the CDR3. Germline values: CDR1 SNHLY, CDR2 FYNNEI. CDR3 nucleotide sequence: TGTGCCAGCAGAGGACTAGCGGGAGCCACAGAGGGGCACAATGAGCAGTTCTTC. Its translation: CASRGLAGATEGHNEQFF. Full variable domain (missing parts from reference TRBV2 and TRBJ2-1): EPEVTQTPSHQVTQMGQEVILRCVPISNHLYFYWYRQILGQKVEFLVSFYNNEISEKSEIFDDQFSVERPDGSNFTLKIRSTKLEDSAMYFCASRGLAGATEGHNEQFFGPGTRLTVL.

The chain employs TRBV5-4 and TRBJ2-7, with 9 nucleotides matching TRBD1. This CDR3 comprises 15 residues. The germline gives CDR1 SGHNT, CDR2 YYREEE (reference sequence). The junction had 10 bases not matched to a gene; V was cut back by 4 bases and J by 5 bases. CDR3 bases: TGTGCCAGCAGCCCCCGTCCCAGACAGGGGGACGAGCAGTACTTC. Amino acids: CASSPRPRQGDEQYF.

In DNA form, the CDR3 reads TGTGCCTGGGGGAGCGGGGCAGATACGCAGTATTTT. This codes for CAWGSGADTQYF. The J gene is TRBJ2-3, the V gene TRBV30; 7 nucleotides match TRBD2. J gave up 4 bases and V 5 bases, and 3 bases lay outside the gene matches. The CDR3 runs to 12 residues. Germline V CDR1 and CDR2: GTSNPN, SVGIG (reference sequence).

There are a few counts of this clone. CDR3 coding DNA: TGTGCCAGCAGCTTGATTAGGGGGGGCGGGCGACCTGAAGCTTTCTTT. Translation: CASSLIRGGGRPEAFF. The chain is built from TRBV5-6 and TRBJ1-1, with a possible D match to TRBD1 (6 bases). Trimming pared 1 base from V and 6 bases from J, leaving 19 bases between. Germline CDR1 reads SGHDT; CDR2 reads YYEEEE. This CDR3 comprises 16 residues.

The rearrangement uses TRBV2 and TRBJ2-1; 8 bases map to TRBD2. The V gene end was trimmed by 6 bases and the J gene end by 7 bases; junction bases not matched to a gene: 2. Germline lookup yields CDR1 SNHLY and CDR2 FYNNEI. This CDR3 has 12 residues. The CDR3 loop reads CASRLAVNEQFF. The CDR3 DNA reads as TGTGCCAGCAGACTAGCGGTTAATGAGCAGTTCTTC.

As DNA, the CDR3 is TGTGCCACCAAAGGACAGCGGGAGAGCGAGACCCAGTACTTC. Its translation is CATKGQRESETQYF. This chain links TRBV4-2 with TRBJ2-5; 8 bases are a match to TRBD2. The V and J ends lost 10 bases and 5 bases, in that order; junction bases with no gene match: 12. The CDR3 runs 14 residues. CDR1 and CDR2 from the germline V gene are LGHNA and YNFKEQ.

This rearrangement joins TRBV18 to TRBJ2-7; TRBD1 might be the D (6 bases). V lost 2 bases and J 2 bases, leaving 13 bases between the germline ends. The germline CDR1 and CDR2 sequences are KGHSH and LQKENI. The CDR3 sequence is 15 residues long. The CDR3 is CASSPAGAEAYEQYF. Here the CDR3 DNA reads TGTGCCAGCTCACCAGCAGGGGCAGAAGCCTACGAGCAGTACTTC.

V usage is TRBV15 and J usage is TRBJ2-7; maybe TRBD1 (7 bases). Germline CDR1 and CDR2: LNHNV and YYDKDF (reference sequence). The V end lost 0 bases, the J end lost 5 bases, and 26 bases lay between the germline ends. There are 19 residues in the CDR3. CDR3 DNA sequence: TGTGCCACCAGCAGAGATTCCCACCAACCTAGGAGGGGGCTCCACGAGCAGTACTTC. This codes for CATSRDSHQPRRGLHEQYF.

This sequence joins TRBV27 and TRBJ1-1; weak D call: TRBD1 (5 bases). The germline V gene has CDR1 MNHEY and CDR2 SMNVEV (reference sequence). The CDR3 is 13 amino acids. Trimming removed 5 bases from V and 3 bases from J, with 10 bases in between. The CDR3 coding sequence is TGTGCCAGCAGTCTCAGGGTGGACACTGAAGCTTTCTTT. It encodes CASSLRVDTEAFF.

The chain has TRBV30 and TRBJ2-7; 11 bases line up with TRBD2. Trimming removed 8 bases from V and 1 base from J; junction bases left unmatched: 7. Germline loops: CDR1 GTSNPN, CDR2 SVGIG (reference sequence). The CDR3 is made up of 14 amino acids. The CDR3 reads CAGLTSGMSYEQYF. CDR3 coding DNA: TGTGCCGGCCTGACTAGCGGGATGTCCTACGAGCAGTACTTC.

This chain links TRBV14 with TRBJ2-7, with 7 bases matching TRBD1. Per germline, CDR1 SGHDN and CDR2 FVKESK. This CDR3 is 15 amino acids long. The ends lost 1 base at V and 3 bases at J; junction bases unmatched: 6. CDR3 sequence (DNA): TGTGCCAGCAGCCAAGGGGACAGAGGCGGCTACGAGCAGTACTTC. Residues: CASSQGDRGGYEQYF.

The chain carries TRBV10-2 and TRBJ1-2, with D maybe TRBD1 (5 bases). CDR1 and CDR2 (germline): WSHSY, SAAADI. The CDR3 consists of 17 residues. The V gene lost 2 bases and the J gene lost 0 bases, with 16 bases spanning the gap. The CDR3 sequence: CASSERDSLGTNYGYTF. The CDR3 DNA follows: TGCGCCAGCAGTGAGAGGGACTCCCTAGGCACTAACTATGGCTACACCTTC.